Following are 7 T cell receptor beta chains from one sample sequenced in a study of technical replicates of blood from several donors. Profiling relied on immunoSEQ multiplex PCR, and the TCRdb table lists in-frame clones only, not all of them. The sample holds 60,000 to 80,000 clones, approximately 93% seen once. Sequenced sample: PBMCs. The receptors stem from a human donor in good health. Some clones in this sample may be carry-over from other donors' samples.

The chain employs TRBV6-4 and TRBJ2-5, with D tentatively TRBD1 (6 bases). This CDR3 has 14 amino acids. Germline V gene lookup returns CDR1 MRHNA and CDR2 SNTAGT. V lost 2 bases and J 2 bases, leaving 9 bases between the germline ends. CDR3 sequence: CASSDGRGQETQYF. In DNA form, the CDR3 reads TGTGCCAGCAGTGACGGCAGGGGTCAAGAGACCCAGTACTTC.

The chain joins TRBV30 to TRBJ2-2; tentatively, D is TRBD2 (5 bases). V gave up 4 bases and J gave up 5 bases, with 14 bases separating them. This CDR3 region has 14 residues. Germline V gene sequence: CDR1 GTSNPN, CDR2 SVGIG (reference sequence). The CDR3 DNA sequence: TGTGCCTGGACTCAACTAGTGCAGACCGGGGAGCTGTTTTTT. This sequence encodes CAWTQLVQTGELFF.

The CDR3 loop reads CASKKTGGSEAFF. The CDR3 region has the DNA TGCGCCAGCAAAAAGACAGGGGGGAGTGAAGCTTTCTTT. The chain couples TRBV5-1 to TRBJ1-1; TRBD1 aligns across 9 bases. In germline, CDR1 is SGHRS, CDR2 YFSETQ. V lost 6 bases, J lost 7 bases, and 7 bases stayed unmatched. The CDR3 is 13 amino acids. The whole variable domain, filled in from reference TRBV5-1 and TRBJ1-1, reads KAGVTQTPRYLIKTRGQQVTLSCSPISGHRSVSWYQQTPGQGLQFLFEYFSETQRNKGNFPGRFSGRQFSNSRSEMNVSTLELGDSALYLCASKKTGGSEAFFGQGTRLTVV.

This chain connects TRBV4-3 to TRBJ1-1; D possibly corresponds to TRBD1 (5 bases). In germline, CDR1 is LGHNA, CDR2 YSLEER. The CDR3 covers 15 residues. V was pared by 2 bases and J by 0 bases, with 10 bases between. CDR3 loop: CASSQKPGMNTEAFF. The CDR3 DNA sequence: TGCGCCAGCAGCCAAAAGCCAGGGATGAACACTGAAGCTTTCTTT.

This clone is a singleton in its sample. V usage is TRBV2 and J usage is TRBJ2-7; unclear D gene. Deletions cut 6 bases from V and 2 bases from J, with 11 bases between. Per germline, CDR1 SNHLY and CDR2 FYNNEI. The CDR3 extends over 13 amino acids. CDR3 region: CASRGPSAYEQYF. In DNA, the CDR3 is TGTGCCAGCAGGGGCCCCTCAGCCTACGAGCAGTACTTC.

The chain carries TRBV5-1 and TRBJ1-6; tentatively, D is TRBD1 (5 bases). The germline gives CDR1 SGHRS, CDR2 YFSETQ. The CDR3 spans 17 residues. The ends were cut back, 0 bases at V and 2 bases at J, with 12 bases in the middle. CDR3 in amino acids: CASSLAQGRTYNSPLHF. For the CDR3, the DNA is TGCGCCAGCAGCTTGGCTCAGGGTAGGACCTATAATTCACCCCTCCACTTT.

This chain joins TRBV6-6 and TRBJ2-1; no definite D call. Trimming removed 5 bases at V and 8 bases at J, with 7 bases between. CDR3 length: 11 amino acids. CDR1 MNHNY and CDR2 SVGAGI come from the germline V gene (reference sequence). The CDR3 spells CASSQRDEQFF. The CDR3 nucleotides are TGTGCCAGCAGTCAACGGGATGAGCAGTTCTTC.